What follows is one TCR beta chain and its context. This clone was counted between two and nine times. No cognate antigen has been identified for it. Per-nucleotide qualities are absent, and no much larger clonotype sits a single base away. This record comes from a study of Ad26.COV2.S vaccination and SARS-CoV-2 variants (dated by TCRdb to the early 2020s). Some background on the complete study: Donors in the vaccine arm were drawn from COV1001, a multicentre, randomized, double-blind, placebo-controlled phase I-IIa trial testing Ad26.COV2.S in healthy adults. Investigators remained blinded to trial group allocation during experiments and outcome assessment. Trial participants were randomized into five groups of five: low-dose or high-dose Ad26.COV2.S given once or twice, or placebo on both occasions. Ad26.COV2.S was administered intramuscularly at a dose of 5x10^10 or 1x10^11 viral particles, either as one shot or as two shots given 56 days apart. TCRbeta repertoire sequencing served as the tool for gauging how specific and how broad the SARS-CoV-2-reactive T cell receptors were following Ad26.COV2.S vaccination. The TCR-sequenced set comprised approximately 32 samples: roughly 19 Ad26.COV2.S vaccine recipients, 5 placebo recipients and 8 SARS-CoV-2 convalescent individuals. Study-wide conclusions, independent of this receptor: The authors noted that the TCR breadth and depth analyses may have underestimated total T cell responses. The study lacked the statistical power to compare responses across vaccine doses or regimens. After vaccination, substantial breadth of spike-specific CD8+ and CD4+ T cell responses was reported. Ad26.COV2.S recipients had higher spike-specific TCR breadth than placebo recipients (P = 0.0014). Comparable non-spike TCR breadth was observed between vaccine and placebo recipients, consistent with only spike being contained in the vaccine.

From cysteine to phenylalanine, the CDR3 is 14 amino acids long. Here the CDR3 DNA is all that survives: 42 bases in frame from base 1. V and J lose 2 bases and 6 bases, and a span of 11 bases separates them. For CDR1 and CDR2, the germline V gene (reference sequence) lists LNHDA and SQIVND. The immunoSEQ Assay was the method used to sequence TCRbeta CDR3 regions. After extraction, genomic DNA underwent amplification by bias-controlled multiplex PCR, followed by high-throughput sequencing. The paper's data handling went like this. To quantify the absolute abundance of every unique TCRbeta CDR3 region, sequences were collapsed and filtered. T cell fraction was estimated by normalization of TCRbeta template counts to usable DNA, with usable DNA being measured through amplification of reference genes present in all nucleated cells. Repertoire TCRs were annotated as SARS-CoV-2-specific by exact matching of V gene, CDR3 amino acid sequence and J gene to a known reactive TCR set. The reference SARS-CoV-2 TCR set was derived from MIRA and filtered for enrichment in COVID-19-positive ImmuneCODE repertoires, a step that removed public or cross-reactive TCRs. Based on the MIRA antigens, annotated TCRs were further analysed at the level of specific ORF or position within ORF. Breadth was defined as the number of annotated unique rearrangements divided by the total number of unique productive rearrangements, and depth was defined as the summed frequency of the annotated unique rearrangements. Two-sided Wilcoxon rank-sum tests were applied when comparing TCR breadth between groups. As stored in TCRdb, this immuneACCESS dataset retains in-frame rearrangements with V and J assigned. A fraction of the clones does not appear; measured against another copy, unresolved V genes explain less than half of the discrepancy, and the remainder lacks a known reason. The D gene and trimming were derived from the DNA, and the V and J assignments and clone size from that table. The sample records approximately 460,000 clones, 80% to 90% of which are singletons. The ten top clones hold about 1.7% of the sample.

This sample's treatment or condition label indicates: 15 to 20 received Ad26.COV2.S at low or high dose, single or two shots; 5 received placebo; per-sample allocation not given. Repertoires of vaccine and placebo recipients were sequenced from samples taken on day 63 after the first injection. Between 29 July and 7 August 2020, Cohort 1b enrolled 25 adults aged 18-55 years at one site in Boston, USA. Ad26.COV2.S was a replication-incompetent adenovirus type 26 vector that expressed a prefusion-stabilized SARS-CoV-2 spike protein derived from the original Wuhan strain. The sequence links TRBV19 to TRBJ1-5; TRBD1 is perhaps the D gene, given 5 matching bases. This clonotype was obtained from a person between 18 and 65 years old who received the Ad26.COV2.S COVID-19 vaccine or a placebo. Sequencing used peripheral blood, obtained in a trial of Ad26.COV2.S vaccine versus placebo. The CDR3 sequence is CASSIRQGLQPQHF. Here is the DNA: TGTGCCAGTAGTATAAGGCAGGGTCTTCAGCCCCAGCATTTT. When the CDR3 is completed using the reference TRBV19 and TRBJ1-5 genes on either side, the full variable domain is DGGITQSPKYLFRKEGQNVTLSCEQNLNHDAMYWYRQDPGQGLRLIYYSQIVNDFQKGDIAEGYSVSREKKESFPLTVTSAQKNPTAFYLCASSIRQGLQPQHFGDGTRLSIL.